This T cell receptor (beta chain) stems from a study of regulatory T cells in long-lasting Graves disease. For TCR beta, libraries came from iRepertoire HTBI primers and Arm-PCR of CDR3 regions. TCRdb recomputed calls from the multiplex PCR reads with MiXCR, one row per CDR3 protein. The top ten hold 38% of the sample, which has 320,000 or so distinct CDR3 sequences, 18% seen once. Time point here: newly diagnosed GD, antithyroid drugs for less than 3 months. RNA isolated from PBMCs was used to make the TCR library. The CDR3 consists of 14 residues. The germline gives CDR1 MNHEY, CDR2 SVGEGT. With 2 bases removed from V and 8 bases from J, the gap between germline ends came to 15 bases. This clonotype was seen ten or more times. The antigen remains unidentified. General study points: TRBV28 was favored in persistent disease, as were TRBJ1-2 and TRBJ2-5.

The material sequenced was peripheral blood mononuclear cells (PBMCs), taken at new diagnosis, from a patient treated with antithyroid drugs. The V call is TRBV6-2 or TRBV6-3, the J call TRBJ1-2; D might be TRBD1 (6 bases). The TCR was taken from a female donor with Graves disease. The CDR3 DNA reads TGTGCCAGCAGTTACCCCCAGGACAGATCCGGCTACACCTTC. It specifies CASSYPQDRSGYTF.